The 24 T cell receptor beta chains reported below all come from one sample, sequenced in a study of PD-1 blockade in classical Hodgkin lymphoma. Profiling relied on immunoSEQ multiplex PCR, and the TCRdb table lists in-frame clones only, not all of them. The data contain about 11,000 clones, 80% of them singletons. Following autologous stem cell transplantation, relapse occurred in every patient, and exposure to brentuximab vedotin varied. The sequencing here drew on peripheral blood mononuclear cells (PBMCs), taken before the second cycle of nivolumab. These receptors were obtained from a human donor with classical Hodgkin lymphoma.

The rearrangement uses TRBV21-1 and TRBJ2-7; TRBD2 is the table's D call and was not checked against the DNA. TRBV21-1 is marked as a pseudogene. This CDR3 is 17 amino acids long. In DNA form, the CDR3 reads TGTGCCAGCAGCAAAGGAGCGGGGGATGCGGGGCCCTACGAGCAGTACTTC. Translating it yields CASSKGAGDAGPYEQYF.

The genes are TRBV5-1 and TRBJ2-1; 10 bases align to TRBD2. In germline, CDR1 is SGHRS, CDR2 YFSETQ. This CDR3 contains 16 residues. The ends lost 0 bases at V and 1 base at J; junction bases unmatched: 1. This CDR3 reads CASSLAGLASYNEQFF. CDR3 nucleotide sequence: TGCGCCAGCAGCTTGGCGGGACTAGCGTCCTACAATGAGCAGTTCTTC.

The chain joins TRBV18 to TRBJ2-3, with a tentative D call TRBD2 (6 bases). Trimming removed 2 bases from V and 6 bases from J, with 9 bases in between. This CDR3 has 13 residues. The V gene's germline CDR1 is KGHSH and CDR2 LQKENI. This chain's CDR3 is CASSPTLADTQYF. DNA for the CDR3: TGTGCCAGCTCACCAACCCTAGCGGATACGCAGTATTTT.

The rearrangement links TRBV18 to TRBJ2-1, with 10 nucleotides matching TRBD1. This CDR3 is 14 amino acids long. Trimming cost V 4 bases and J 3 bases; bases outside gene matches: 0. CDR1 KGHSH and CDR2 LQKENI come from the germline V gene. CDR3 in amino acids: CASSRDRGYNEQFF. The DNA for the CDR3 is TGTGCCAGCTCACGGGACAGGGGCTACAATGAGCAGTTCTTC.

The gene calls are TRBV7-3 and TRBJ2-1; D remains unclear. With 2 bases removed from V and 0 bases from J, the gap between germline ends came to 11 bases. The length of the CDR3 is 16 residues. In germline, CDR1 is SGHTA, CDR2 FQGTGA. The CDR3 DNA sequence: TGTGCCAGCAGCTTAGCGGCCTCGAGCTCCTACAATGAGCAGTTCTTC. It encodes CASSLAASSSYNEQFF.

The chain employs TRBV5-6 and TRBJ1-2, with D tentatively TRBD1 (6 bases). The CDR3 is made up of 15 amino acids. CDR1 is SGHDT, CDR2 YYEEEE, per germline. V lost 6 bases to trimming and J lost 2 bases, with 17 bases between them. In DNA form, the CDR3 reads TGTGCCAGCAACAATCCGAGGCAGGGGAACTATGGCTACACCTTC. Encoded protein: CASNNPRQGNYGYTF.

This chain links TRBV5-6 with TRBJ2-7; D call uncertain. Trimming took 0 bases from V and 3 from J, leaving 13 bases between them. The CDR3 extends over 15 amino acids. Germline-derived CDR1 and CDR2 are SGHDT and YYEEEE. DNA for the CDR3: TGTGCCAGCAGCTTGGCGGGCAAAAGGCTCTACGAGCAGTACTTC. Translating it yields CASSLAGKRLYEQYF.

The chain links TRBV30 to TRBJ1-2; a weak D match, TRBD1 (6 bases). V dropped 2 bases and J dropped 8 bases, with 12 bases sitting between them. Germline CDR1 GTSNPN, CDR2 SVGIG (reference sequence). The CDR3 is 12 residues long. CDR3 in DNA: TGTGCCTGGAGTCGACAGGACGGAGGCTACACCTTC. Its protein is CAWSRQDGGYTF.

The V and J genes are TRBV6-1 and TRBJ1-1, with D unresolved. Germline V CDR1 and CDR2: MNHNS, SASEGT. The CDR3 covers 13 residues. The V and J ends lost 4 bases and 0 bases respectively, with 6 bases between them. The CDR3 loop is CASSVGMNTEAFF. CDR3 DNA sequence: TGTGCCAGCAGTGTGGGTATGAACACTGAAGCTTTCTTT.

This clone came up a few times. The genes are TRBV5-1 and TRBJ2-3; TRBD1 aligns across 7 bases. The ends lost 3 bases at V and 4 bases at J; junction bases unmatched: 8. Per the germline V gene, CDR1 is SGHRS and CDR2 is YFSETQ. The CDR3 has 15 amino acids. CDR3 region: CASSSGQDVSDTQYF. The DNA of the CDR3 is TGCGCCAGCAGCTCTGGACAGGATGTGTCAGATACGCAGTATTTT.

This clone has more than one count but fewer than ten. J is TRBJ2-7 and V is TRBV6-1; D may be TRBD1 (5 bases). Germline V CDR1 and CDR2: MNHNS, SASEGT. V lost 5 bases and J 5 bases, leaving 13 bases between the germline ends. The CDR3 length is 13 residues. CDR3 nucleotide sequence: TGTGCCAGCAGTTCGGGCACCAGGGACGAGCAGTACTTC. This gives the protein CASSSGTRDEQYF.

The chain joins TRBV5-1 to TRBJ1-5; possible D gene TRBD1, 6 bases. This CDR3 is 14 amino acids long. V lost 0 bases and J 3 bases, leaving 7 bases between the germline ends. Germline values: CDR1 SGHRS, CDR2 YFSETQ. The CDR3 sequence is CASSLGQDNQPQHF. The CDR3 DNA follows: TGCGCCAGCAGCTTGGGACAGGACAATCAGCCCCAGCATTTT.

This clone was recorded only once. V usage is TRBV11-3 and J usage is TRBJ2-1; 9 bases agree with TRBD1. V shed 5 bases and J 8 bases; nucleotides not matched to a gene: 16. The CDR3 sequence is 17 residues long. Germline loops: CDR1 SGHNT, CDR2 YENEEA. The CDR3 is CASSRNGPGQGRDEQFF. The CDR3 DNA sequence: TGTGCCAGCAGCCGCAATGGCCCAGGACAGGGGAGGGATGAGCAGTTCTTC.

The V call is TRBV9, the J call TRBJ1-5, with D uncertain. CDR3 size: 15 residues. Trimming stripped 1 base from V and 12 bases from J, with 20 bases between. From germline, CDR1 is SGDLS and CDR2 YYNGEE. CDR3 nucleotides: TGTGCCAGCAGCGTACGAGGGCCAATCCTACGGGTCCAGCATTTT. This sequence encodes CASSVRGPILRVQHF.

The CDR3 reads CASSVLGLAGETQYF. The CDR3 DNA reads as TGTGCCAGCAGCGTTCTAGGACTAGCGGGTGAGACCCAGTACTTC. The rearrangement links TRBV9 to TRBJ2-5; 11 bases agree with TRBD2. Looked up from germline, CDR1 is SGDLS and CDR2 is YYNGEE. Trimming cost V 2 bases and J 5 bases; bases outside gene matches: 5. The CDR3 contains 15 residues.

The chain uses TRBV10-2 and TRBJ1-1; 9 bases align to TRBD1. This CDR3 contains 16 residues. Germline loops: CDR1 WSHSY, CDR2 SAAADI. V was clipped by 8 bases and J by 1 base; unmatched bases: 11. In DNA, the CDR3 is TGCGCCAGCGCGGGGGGTACAGGGGGCAGGAACACTGAAGCTTTCTTT. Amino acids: CASAGGTGGRNTEAFF.

The CDR3 spells CASSSRTTSSYNEQFF. CDR3 sequence (DNA): TGTGCCAGCAGCTCAAGGACCACTAGCTCCTACAATGAGCAGTTCTTC. The chain recombines TRBV7-9 with TRBJ2-1, with a possible D match to TRBD2 (5 bases). V was cut by 4 bases and J by 0 bases, with 13 bases left in between. The CDR3 runs 16 residues. Germline-derived CDR1 and CDR2 are SEHNR and FQNEAQ (reference sequence). Using reference TRBV7-9 and TRBJ2-1 for the parts outside the CDR3, the full variable domain is DTGVSQNPRHKITKRGQNVTFRCDPISEHNRLYWYRQTLGQGPEFLTYFQNEAQLEKSRLLSDRFSAERPKGSFSTLEIQRTEQGDSAMYLCASSSRTTSSYNEQFFGPGTRLTVL.

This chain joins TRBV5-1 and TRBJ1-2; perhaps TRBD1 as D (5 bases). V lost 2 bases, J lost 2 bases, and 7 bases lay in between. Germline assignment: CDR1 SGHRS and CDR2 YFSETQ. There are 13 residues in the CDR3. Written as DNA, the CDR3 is TGCGCCAGCAGCTTATCAGGGAACTATGGCTACACCTTC. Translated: CASSLSGNYGYTF.

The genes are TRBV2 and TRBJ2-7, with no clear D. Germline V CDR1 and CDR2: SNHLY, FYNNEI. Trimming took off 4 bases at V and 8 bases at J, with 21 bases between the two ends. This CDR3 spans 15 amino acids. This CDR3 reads CASSGGVGERVKQYF. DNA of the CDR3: TGTGCCAGCAGTGGAGGCGTTGGGGAAAGAGTCAAGCAGTACTTC.

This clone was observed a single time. Written as DNA, the CDR3 is TGTGCCAGCAGCTTAGCGCTAAAGGGACTAGCGGGACCTAGCTCCTACAATGAGCAGTTCTTC. It translates to CASSLALKGLAGPSSYNEQFF. This chain joins TRBV7-8 and TRBJ2-1; TRBD2 agrees at 13 bases. V lost 0 bases, J lost 0 bases, and 11 bases stayed unmatched. The V gene's germline CDR1 is SGHVS and CDR2 FQNEAQ. The CDR3 is 21 amino acids.

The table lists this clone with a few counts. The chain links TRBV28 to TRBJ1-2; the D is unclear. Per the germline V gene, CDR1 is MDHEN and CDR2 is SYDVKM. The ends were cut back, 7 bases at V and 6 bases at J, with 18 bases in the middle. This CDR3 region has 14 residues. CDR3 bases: TGTGCCAGCACCATCACACCACCGGGGAATGGCTACACCTTC. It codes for CASTITPPGNGYTF.

Here the CDR3 reads CATSRGTGPRGELFF. The CDR3 nucleotides read TGTGCCACCAGCAGAGGAACGGGTCCCCGGGGGGAGCTGTTTTTT. V and J are TRBV15 and TRBJ2-2, with unresolved D. In germline, CDR1 is LNHNV, CDR2 YYDKDF (reference sequence). Trimming shortened V by 1 base and J by 8 bases, and 14 bases separated the two germline ends. There are 15 residues in the CDR3.

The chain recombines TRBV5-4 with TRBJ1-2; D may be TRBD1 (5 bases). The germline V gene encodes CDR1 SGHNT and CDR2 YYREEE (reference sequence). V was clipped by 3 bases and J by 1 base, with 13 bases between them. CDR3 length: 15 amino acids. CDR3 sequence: CASSSSGGINYGYTF. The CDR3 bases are TGTGCCAGCAGCTCCAGTGGGGGTATTAACTATGGCTACACCTTC.

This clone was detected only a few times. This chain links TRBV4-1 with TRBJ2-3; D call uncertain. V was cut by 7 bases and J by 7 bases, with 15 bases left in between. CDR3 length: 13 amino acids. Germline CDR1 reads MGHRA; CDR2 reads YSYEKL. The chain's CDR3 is CASNLRSWYTQYF. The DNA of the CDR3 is TGCGCCAGCAATTTAAGGTCTTGGTATACGCAGTATTTT.